This is a list of T cell receptor beta chains from one sample in a study of CD8 T cells in Susac syndrome. From the immunoSEQ multiplex PCR reads, TCRdb called clonotypes with MiXCR, one entry per CDR3 protein. In the table there are tens of thousands of distinct CDR3 sequences, roughly 96% of which are singletons. The sample comprised CD8+ T cells from PBMCs. Source of these receptors: a human donor with Susac syndrome. Each CDR3 is given with its conserved first and last residue. A D gene is named only where the DNA matches it firmly. Only some rows state a clone size, as once, few, many or a class for expanded clones.

D gene: -
V gene: TRBV15
clone size: -
J gene: TRBJ1-1
CDR3 DNA: TGTGCCACCAGCTTTGGGTCCAACACTGAAGCTTTCTTT
CDR3 protein: CATSFGSNTEAFF

D gene: TRBD1
V gene: TRBV16
clone size: -
J gene: TRBJ2-7
CDR3 DNA: TGTGCCAGCACCTCCCCGGGACAGGGCGTCTACGAGCAGTACTTC
CDR3 protein: CASTSPGQGVYEQYF

D gene: -
V gene: TRBV20-1
clone size: -
J gene: TRBJ1-5
CDR3 DNA: TGCAGTGCTAGAGACCTACAGGGAGTCAATCAGCCCCAGCATTTT
CDR3 protein: CSARDLQGVNQPQHF

D gene: -
V gene: TRBV5-6
clone size: -
J gene: TRBJ2-7
CDR3 DNA: TGTGCCAGCAGCTTGGCGGGGCGCGAGCAGTACTTC
CDR3 protein: CASSLAGREQYF

D gene: TRBD1
V gene: TRBV9
clone size: -
J gene: TRBJ1-6
CDR3 DNA: TGTGCCAGCAGCGCGGACAGGGGGGATTCACTTCTCCACTTT
CDR3 protein: CASSADRGDSLLHF

D gene: -
V gene: TRBV9
clone size: -
J gene: TRBJ2-7
CDR3 DNA: TGTGCCAGCAGCGTAGTGGCGTACGAGCAGTACTTC
CDR3 protein: CASSVVAYEQYF

D gene: -
V gene: TRBV20-1
clone size: -
J gene: TRBJ1-6
CDR3 DNA: TGCAGTGCTAGAGATCAGGCAGGGACCGGTCCACCCCTCCACTTT
CDR3 protein: CSARDQAGTGPPLHF

D gene: TRBD1
V gene: TRBV2
clone size: once
J gene: TRBJ1-2
CDR3 DNA: TGTGCCAGCAGTCGGCCGGACAGGGACTATGGCTACACCTTC
CDR3 protein: CASSRPDRDYGYTF

D gene: -
V gene: TRBV19
clone size: -
J gene: TRBJ1-6
CDR3 DNA: TGTGCCAGTAGTATCGATCCGGGTTTTAATTCACCCCTCCACTTT
CDR3 protein: CASSIDPGFNSPLHF

D gene: -
V gene: TRBV3-1
clone size: -
J gene: TRBJ2-1
CDR3 DNA: TGTGCCAGCAGCCACCCCGGGGGACTCCCTGGGGGAGAGCAGTTCTTC
CDR3 protein: CASSHPGGLPGGEQFF

D gene: -
V gene: TRBV20-1
clone size: -
J gene: TRBJ2-3
CDR3 DNA: TGCAGTGCTAAGCAGGGGCTGACAGATACGCAGTATTTT
CDR3 protein: CSAKQGLTDTQYF

D gene: -
V gene: TRBV24-1
clone size: -
J gene: TRBJ1-1
CDR3 DNA: TGTGCCACCAGTGGGCAGGGCTCTGAAGCTTTCTTT
CDR3 protein: CATSGQGSEAFF

D gene: -
V gene: TRBV19
clone size: -
J gene: TRBJ1-5
CDR3 DNA: TGTGCGAGTAGGGCTCCCGCCAATCAGCCCCAGCATTTT
CDR3 protein: CASRAPANQPQHF

D gene: TRBD1
V gene: TRBV19
clone size: -
J gene: TRBJ1-2
CDR3 DNA: TGTGCCAGTAAAATCGGACAGGCCTCCTATGGCTACACCTTC
CDR3 protein: CASKIGQASYGYTF

D gene: -
V gene: TRBV9
clone size: -
J gene: TRBJ2-5
CDR3 DNA: TGTGCCAGCAGCGTAGACGGAGCGATCCAAGAGACCCAGTACTTC
CDR3 protein: CASSVDGAIQETQYF

D gene: -
V gene: TRBV5-1
clone size: -
J gene: TRBJ2-5
CDR3 DNA: TGCGCCAGCAGCGGCGGGACAGCCCAAGAGACCCAGTACTTC
CDR3 protein: CASSGGTAQETQYF

D gene: -
V gene: TRBV24-1
clone size: -
J gene: TRBJ2-7
CDR3 DNA: TGTGCCACCAGGGGTGACGGGTACGAGCAGTACTTC
CDR3 protein: CATRGDGYEQYF

D gene: -
V gene: TRBV30
clone size: -
J gene: TRBJ2-1
CDR3 DNA: TGTGCCTGGACTGGTAGGATCGGAACGAATCCGACGGATGAGCAGTTCTTC
CDR3 protein: CAWTGRIGTNPTDEQFF

D gene: TRBD2
V gene: TRBV11-2
clone size: -
J gene: TRBJ2-3
CDR3 DNA: TGTGCCAGCAGCGCGACTAGCGGGGGGCCTTCAGATACGCAGTATTTT
CDR3 protein: CASSATSGGPSDTQYF

D gene: -
V gene: TRBV24-1
clone size: -
J gene: TRBJ1-4
CDR3 DNA: TGTGCCACCAGTGATTGGACAGACGATGAAAAACTGTTTTTT
CDR3 protein: CATSDWTDDEKLFF

D gene: -
V gene: TRBV6-1
clone size: few
J gene: TRBJ2-5
CDR3 DNA: TGTGCCAGCAGTCCCAGGATTGCCCAAGAGACCCAGTACTTC
CDR3 protein: CASSPRIAQETQYF

D gene: TRBD1
V gene: TRBV18
clone size: -
J gene: TRBJ1-6
CDR3 DNA: TGTGCCAGCTCACCATGGGGACAGGGGGCTTCACCCCTCCACTTT
CDR3 protein: CASSPWGQGASPLHF

D gene: -
V gene: TRBV15
clone size: -
J gene: TRBJ1-4
CDR3 DNA: TGTGCCACCAGCAGGCGAGGGGGTCCGAGGGGTACTAATGAAAAACTGTTTTTT
CDR3 protein: CATSRRGGPRGTNEKLFF

D gene: TRBD2
V gene: TRBV12-5
clone size: -
J gene: TRBJ2-2
CDR3 DNA: TGTGCTAGTGGTTTGGCCGGGACTAGCGGTAACACCGGGGAGCTGTTTTTT
CDR3 protein: CASGLAGTSGNTGELFF

D gene: -
V gene: TRBV4-3
clone size: once
J gene: TRBJ2-7
CDR3 DNA: TGCGCCAGCAGCCAAGGGGTGAGGGCTGGCTACGAGCAGTACTTC
CDR3 protein: CASSQGVRAGYEQYF

D gene: TRBD1
V gene: TRBV12-3/TRBV12-4
clone size: once
J gene: TRBJ1-2
CDR3 DNA: TGTGCCAGCAGCGGGGGACAGTACTATGGCTACACCTTC
CDR3 protein: CASSGGQYYGYTF

D gene: -
V gene: TRBV7-2
clone size: -
J gene: TRBJ2-7
CDR3 DNA: TGTGCCAGCAGCTCGCCCTCGGGAGCCGAGCAGTACTTC
CDR3 protein: CASSSPSGAEQYF

D gene: -
V gene: TRBV30
clone size: -
J gene: TRBJ1-5
CDR3 DNA: TGTGCCTGGCAGCCGGGACACCTTAGCAATCAGCCCCAGCATTTT
CDR3 protein: CAWQPGHLSNQPQHF

D gene: TRBD1
V gene: TRBV30
clone size: -
J gene: TRBJ1-2
CDR3 DNA: TGTGCCTGGAGTCCTCTCCGTGTACGACAGGGAGTGAGGGGCTACACCTTC
CDR3 protein: CAWSPLRVRQGVRGYTF

D gene: -
V gene: TRBV20-1
clone size: -
J gene: TRBJ1-5
CDR3 DNA: TGCAGTGCTAGAGATCCGGGTCAGCAGGGCCGCCAGCCCCAGCATTTT
CDR3 protein: CSARDPGQQGRQPQHF

D gene: TRBD1
V gene: TRBV12-3/TRBV12-4
clone size: -
J gene: TRBJ1-1
CDR3 DNA: TGTGCCAGCAGTACGCAGGGGGACACTGAAGCTTTCTTT
CDR3 protein: CASSTQGDTEAFF

D gene: -
V gene: TRBV27
clone size: -
J gene: TRBJ1-5
CDR3 DNA: TGTGCCAGCAGTTTATCGACGAGGAGCAATCAGCCCCAGCATTTT
CDR3 protein: CASSLSTRSNQPQHF

D gene: -
V gene: TRBV9
clone size: once
J gene: TRBJ1-1
CDR3 DNA: TGTGCCAGCAGCGCAGCAGCGCGGAACACTGAAGCTTTCTTT
CDR3 protein: CASSAAARNTEAFF

D gene: -
V gene: TRBV7-8
clone size: -
J gene: TRBJ2-2
CDR3 DNA: TGTGCCAGCAGCTTAACGGTGAACACCGGGGAGCTGTTTTTT
CDR3 protein: CASSLTVNTGELFF